These 24 T cell receptor beta chains share one sample of origin, sequenced in a study of OX40 agonist ivuxolimab in advanced cancers. The protocol was immunoSEQ multiplex PCR, while the TCRdb copy is restricted to in-frame clones and leaves out a portion. The table lists around 76,000 clones, about 73% of them singletons, with about 5.4% in the top ten. This specimen consisted of CD4+ or CD8+ T cells sorted from blood, obtained in a trial of the OX40 agonist ivuxolimab. Receptors were obtained from an adult with an advanced solid tumor such as melanoma, head and neck, liver or kidney cancer.

J is TRBJ2-5 and V is TRBV9; D assignment may be TRBD1 or TRBD2 (6 bases each). Between the trimmed V and J ends, which lost 1 base and 1 base, there was a span of 11 bases. CDR1 and CDR2 (germline): SGDLS, YYNGEE. The CDR3 runs 15 residues. The CDR3 reads CASSVLGGLQETQYF. For the CDR3, the DNA is TGTGCCAGCAGCGTACTAGGGGGGCTCCAAGAGACCCAGTACTTC.

The V call is TRBV5-1, the J call TRBJ2-7, with 7 bases aligning to TRBD1. The CDR3 is 16 residues long. The germline CDR1 and CDR2 sequences are SGHRS and YFSETQ. V lost 0 bases and J lost 0; bases outside the gene matches: 6. CDR3 sequence reads: CASSLDGTASSYEQYF. As DNA, the CDR3 is TGCGCCAGCAGCTTGGACGGGACAGCAAGCTCCTACGAGCAGTACTTC.

This clone was seen only a few times. The chain carries TRBV19 and TRBJ1-5; D gene ambiguous. The CDR3 loop spans 15 amino acids. Per germline, CDR1 LNHDA and CDR2 SQIVND (reference sequence). The V end lost 4 bases, the J end lost 3 bases, and 13 bases lay between the germline ends. CDR3 coding DNA: TGTGCCAGTAGTACAGGCATAGCAATCAATCAGCCCCAGCATTTT. Translating it yields CASSTGIAINQPQHF.

This chain uses TRBV6-5 with TRBJ1-6; unclear D gene. The CDR3 totals 14 residues. V lost 6 bases to trimming and J lost 8 bases, with 14 bases between them. Looked up from germline, CDR1 is MNHEY and CDR2 is SVGAGI. CDR3 sequence: CASREVRNHSPLHF. DNA for the CDR3: TGTGCCAGCAGAGAAGTACGGAATCATTCACCCCTCCACTTT.

This clone was seen a handful of times. The V call is TRBV7-9, the J call TRBJ1-2; no clear D gene. This CDR3 has 11 amino acids. CDR1 and CDR2 from the germline V gene are SEHNR and FQNEAQ (reference sequence). V dropped 2 bases and J dropped 10 bases, with 8 bases sitting between them. This CDR3 reads CASSLILNYTF. The DNA for the CDR3 is TGTGCCAGCAGCTTAATCCTCAACTACACCTTC.

V gene TRBV14 combines with J gene TRBJ1-1; maybe TRBD1 (6 bases). With 3 bases removed from V and 3 bases from J, the gap between germline ends came to 8 bases. Germline CDR1 is SGHDN and CDR2 is FVKESK. This CDR3 region has 13 residues. The CDR3 DNA sequence: TGTGCCAGCAGCCATCAGGGGTACACTGAAGCTTTCTTT. Protein sequence: CASSHQGYTEAFF.

This sequence joins TRBV27 and TRBJ2-2; 7 nucleotides align to TRBD1. The V and J ends lost 4 bases and 6 bases, in that order; junction bases with no gene match: 17. The CDR3 extends over 18 amino acids. Germline CDR1 reads MNHEY; CDR2 reads SMNVEV (reference sequence). The CDR3 is CASSSTGAAELLAGELFF. CDR3 DNA sequence: TGTGCCAGCAGTTCCACAGGGGCGGCCGAACTTCTAGCCGGGGAGCTGTTTTTT.

J is TRBJ2-7 and V is TRBV11-3; D is uncertain. The CDR3 consists of 14 residues. From germline, CDR1 is SGHNT and CDR2 YENEEA. V was clipped by 5 bases and J by 2 bases, with 13 bases between them. CDR3 residues: CASSPYEEPYEQYF. For the CDR3, the DNA is TGTGCCAGCAGCCCATACGAGGAACCCTACGAGCAGTACTTC.

The genes are TRBV7-9 and TRBJ2-5; D is undetermined. CDR3 length: 14 residues. From germline, CDR1 is SEHNR and CDR2 FQNEAQ (reference sequence). V lost 1 base, J lost 5 bases, and 11 bases lay in between. The CDR3 region has the DNA TGTGCCAGCAGCTTAGGTGATAGTGTGGAGACCCAGTACTTC. Its translation: CASSLGDSVETQYF.

The rearrangement links TRBV27 to TRBJ1-2; D remains ambiguous. Per the germline V gene, CDR1 is MNHEY and CDR2 is SMNVEV (reference sequence). The V gene lost 3 bases and the J gene lost 0 bases, with 8 bases spanning the gap. The CDR3 length is 14 residues. CDR3 sequence: CASSFRGSNYGYTF. Here the CDR3 DNA reads TGTGCCAGCAGTTTTCGAGGCTCTAACTATGGCTACACCTTC.

This clone is medium-sized (0.01 to 0.1%) within its sample. The rearrangement links TRBV7-8 to TRBJ2-7; tentatively, D is TRBD1 (5 bases). The germline CDR1 and CDR2 sequences are SGHVS and FQNEAQ. V was pared by 2 bases and J by 2 bases, with 10 bases between. This CDR3 spans 14 amino acids. The CDR3 protein is CASSLIWGPYEQYF. In DNA form, the CDR3 reads TGTGCCAGCAGCTTAATTTGGGGCCCCTACGAGCAGTACTTC.

This chain links TRBV6-5 with TRBJ2-6; D ambiguous. CDR1 and CDR2 from the germline V gene are MNHEY and SVGAGI. Trimming stripped 4 bases from V and 5 bases from J, with 6 bases between. This CDR3 region has 13 residues. The CDR3 coding sequence is TGTGCCAGCAGTTTGAGTCGGGCCAACGTCCTGACTTTC. Translated: CASSLSRANVLTF.

The V gene is TRBV28, the J gene TRBJ2-4, with D possibly matching TRBD2 (5 bases). The V gene's germline CDR1 is MDHEN and CDR2 SYDVKM. The CDR3 has 13 amino acids. V gave up 2 bases and J gave up 4 bases, with 6 bases separating them. The CDR3 reads CASSLAGKNIQYF. The CDR3, as DNA: TGTGCCAGCAGTTTAGCGGGTAAAAACATTCAGTACTTC.

V is TRBV2 and J is TRBJ2-7; 11 positions match TRBD2. The germline CDR1 and CDR2 sequences are SNHLY and FYNNEI. The CDR3 loop spans 14 amino acids. Trimming removed 6 bases from V and 3 bases from J; junction bases left unmatched: 4. Written as DNA, the CDR3 is TGTGCCAGCAGCCGACTAGCGGGGTTCTACGAGCAGTACTTC. Its translation: CASSRLAGFYEQYF.

Concerning this clone itself: A read error may produce the germline difference seen at one junction end. The genes are TRBV29-1 and TRBJ1-1, with TRBD1 matching 11 bases. The CDR3 covers 13 residues. Looked up from germline, CDR1 is SQVTM and CDR2 is ANQGSEA. CDR3 DNA: TGCAGCGCTGAAGGACAGGGGGCCACTGAAGCTTTCTTT. The encoded protein is CSAEGQGATEAFF.

The count of this clone is one. The gene calls are TRBV7-9 and TRBJ2-2; maybe TRBD2 (5 bases). The CDR3 has 13 amino acids. Trimming took off 5 bases at V and 5 bases at J, with 9 bases between the two ends. Germline lookup yields CDR1 SEHNR and CDR2 FQNEAQ (reference sequence). CDR3 nucleotide sequence: TGTGCCAGCAGCCGAGGAGGAACCGGGGAGCTGTTTTTT. Protein sequence: CASSRGGTGELFF. Full variable domain (outside the CDR3, taken from reference TRBV7-9 and TRBJ2-2): DTGVSQNPRHKITKRGQNVTFRCDPISEHNRLYWYRQTLGQGPEFLTYFQNEAQLEKSRLLSDRFSAERPKGSFSTLEIQRTEQGDSAMYLCASSRGGTGELFFGEGSRLTVL.

CDR3 nucleotide sequence: TGTGCCAGCAGCCCCACTGGCGGGGGGAGCACAGATACGCAGTATTTT. Protein product: CASSPTGGGSTDTQYF. The V gene is TRBV7-9, the J gene TRBJ2-3; 8 nucleotides agree with TRBD2. Germline loops: CDR1 SEHNR, CDR2 FQNEAQ (reference sequence). The V gene end was trimmed by 5 bases and the J gene end by 0 bases; junction bases not matched to a gene: 7. The CDR3 totals 16 residues.

The chain carries TRBV19 and TRBJ1-2; D perhaps matches TRBD1 (6 bases). Trimming took off 5 bases at V and 6 bases at J, with 10 bases between the two ends. Germline CDR1 LNHDA, CDR2 SQIVND (reference sequence). The CDR3 extends over 12 amino acids. The DNA for the CDR3 is TGTGCCAGTAGTTTACAGGGAAATGGCTACACCTTC. It yields the protein CASSLQGNGYTF.

The J gene is TRBJ2-5, the V gene TRBV11-3; tentatively, D is TRBD1 (7 bases). This CDR3 comprises 16 residues. The germline V gene has CDR1 SGHNT and CDR2 YENEEA. Trimming pared 5 bases from V and 4 bases from J, leaving 20 bases between. Here the CDR3 DNA reads TGTGCCAGCAGCCCCAGTTTTGGAGGGGGCCGAGAGACCCAGTACTTC. This codes for CASSPSFGGGRETQYF.

The V gene is TRBV18, the J gene TRBJ2-3; 11 bases line up with TRBD2. V was clipped by 5 bases and J by 1 base; unmatched bases: 11. The CDR3 contains 18 residues. Germline V lookup: CDR1 KGHSH, CDR2 LQKENI. The CDR3 here is CASSRGLAGGMGTDTQYF. CDR3 DNA sequence: TGTGCCAGCTCAAGAGGCCTAGCGGGGGGCATGGGCACAGATACGCAGTATTTT.

The chain uses TRBV2 and TRBJ2-2; a possible D gene is TRBD1 (5 bases). This CDR3 is 15 amino acids long. Per germline, CDR1 SNHLY and CDR2 FYNNEI. Trimming took 2 bases from V and 2 from J, leaving 9 bases between them. CDR3 DNA sequence: TGTGCCAGCAGTGAATACAGGAAAAACACCGGGGAGCTGTTTTTT. Translation: CASSEYRKNTGELFF.

This clone was detected a few times. The chain combines TRBV10-3 with TRBJ2-7; D is perhaps TRBD2 (7 bases). The CDR3 has 12 amino acids. The germline CDR1 and CDR2 sequences are ENHRY and SYGVKD. V was clipped by 4 bases and J by 7 bases, with 11 bases between them. The CDR3 nucleotides are TGTGCCATCAGTGGGGGGGGCCAGGAGCAGTACTTC. It translates to CAISGGGQEQYF.

The V gene is TRBV7-9, the J gene TRBJ2-1; D may be TRBD1 or TRBD2 (6 bases each). Germline CDR1 SEHNR, CDR2 FQNEAQ (reference sequence). This CDR3 is 14 amino acids long. Trimming left V 1 base short and J 6 bases short, with 10 bases between. The CDR3 DNA reads TGTGCCAGCAGCTTAGAGGGGGGCCGCAATGAGCAGTTCTTC. Its protein is CASSLEGGRNEQFF. The whole variable domain, filled in from reference TRBV7-9 and TRBJ2-1, reads DTGVSQNPRHKITKRGQNVTFRCDPISEHNRLYWYRQTLGQGPEFLTYFQNEAQLEKSRLLSDRFSAERPKGSFSTLEIQRTEQGDSAMYLCASSLEGGRNEQFFGPGTRLTVL.

The chain joins TRBV5-1 to TRBJ1-6; no firm D call. The CDR3 covers 16 residues. Germline V gene sequence: CDR1 SGHRS, CDR2 YFSETQ. V lost 0 bases to trimming and J lost 2 bases, with 9 bases between them. This CDR3 is CASSLEARTYNSPLHF. The CDR3 nucleotides are TGCGCCAGCAGCTTGGAAGCTAGGACCTATAATTCACCCCTCCACTTT. Full variable domain (rest looked up from reference TRBV5-1 and TRBJ1-6): KAGVTQTPRYLIKTRGQQVTLSCSPISGHRSVSWYQQTPGQGLQFLFEYFSETQRNKGNFPGRFSGRQFSNSRSEMNVSTLELGDSALYLCASSLEARTYNSPLHFGNGTRLTVT.